The TCR beta chain under discussion was sequenced for a study of T cell repertoires in cytomegalovirus infection. Study-level background: Used in the study were CMV epitopes, some recently identified and HLA-C-restricted, others well-studied and HLA-B-restricted. Signatures in public TCR beta sequences pointed to both CMV infection and matching HLA type.

This clonotype has just a few counts. Its antigen is not known. The CDR3 loop spans 17 amino acids. V trimming: 4 bases; J trimming: 7 bases; junction bases outside the gene matches: 14. The germline CDR1 and CDR2 sequences are SGHRS and YFSETQ. TCRdb ran MiXCR on the reads and lists one entry per CDR3 protein. The sample contains 200,000 to 250,000 distinct CDR3 sequences, around 40% of which appear only once. Findings of the study overall: Clonotypes of TCR beta that were HLA-C-restricted and CMV-specific dominated the ex vivo response. Public TCR beta family frequency separated CMV-and-HLA carriers, including in an independent cohort.

This sequence was found in a human donor in good health (CMV status not recorded). Some clones in this sample may be carry-over from other donors' samples. The V gene is TRBV5-1, the J gene TRBJ2-2, with 9 positions matching TRBD1. This material consisted of CD8+ T cells from cultured PBMCs, taken from culture after CMV antigen stimulation. CDR3 DNA: TGCGCCAGCAGCACGCCCCGGACAGGGGAAGGAATCGGGGAGCTGTTTTTT. Its protein is CASSTPRTGEGIGELFF.